The clone carrying this TCR beta chain has ten or more counts. One entry per CDR3 protein results from TCRdb running MiXCR on the PCR reads. The repertoire has approximately 19,000 distinct CDR3 sequences, less than 55% of them found once; the top ten carry 30% to 40%. The data belong to a study of tumor-infiltrating lymphocytes in oesophageal squamous cell carcinoma. J gave up 4 bases and V 5 bases, and 6 bases lay outside the gene matches. Per the germline V gene, CDR1 is LNHDA and CDR2 is SQIVND (reference sequence). The CDR3 contains 16 residues. Sequencing was done on a sample of normal esophageal tissue next to the tumor. The chain employs TRBV19 and TRBJ2-1, with 12 bases that match TRBD2. This TCR derives from a female donor with esophageal squamous cell carcinoma. The CDR3 is CASSFRGTSGYNEQFF. The CDR3 nucleotides are TGTGCCAGTAGTTTCCGGGGGACTAGCGGGTACAATGAGCAGTTCTTC.